This T cell receptor (beta chain) was captured by sequencing in a study of blood T cell repertoires in COVID-19. Clones were read by immunoSEQ multiplex PCR, and TCRdb kept only the in-frame ones, dropping some. The sample has some 35,000 clones; roughly four fifths are singletons. Germline V lookup: CDR1 SGDLS, CDR2 YYNGEE. CDR3 length equals 14 residues. V gave up 0 bases and J gave up 6 bases; unmatched junction bases: 3. The chain employs TRBV9 and TRBJ2-7, with TRBD2 identical over 10 bases. Material for sequencing was peripheral blood. This sequence was found in a man of 80 years or more with active or convalescent COVID-19. The CDR3 coding sequence is TGTGCCAGCAGCGTAGCTAGCGGGAGTACCGAGCAGTACTTC. This gives the protein CASSVASGSTEQYF.